These T cell receptor beta chains were read from a single sample in a study of T cell repertoires in cytomegalovirus infection. TCRdb itself ran the reads through MiXCR, one entry per CDR3 protein. The sample includes approximately 750,000 distinct CDR3 sequences, under 40% of them seen just once. Sequences were obtained from PBMCs. These receptors were collected from a human donor in good health (CMV status not recorded). Some clones in this sample may be carry-over from other donors' samples. CDR3s include the opening cysteine and the closing phenylalanine or tryptophan. D genes are given only for firm matches. A clone size is listed for some rows: how often the clone was seen (once, few, many), or a class if it is expanded.

D,size,length,J,V,DNA,CDR3
.,.,17,TRBJ2-1,TRBV7-2,TGTGCCAGCAGCTTAGTGGTGGCAGGGGGGACCTACAATGAGCAGTTCTTC,CASSLVVAGGTYNEQFF
.,many,15,TRBJ2-3,TRBV7-8,TGTGCCAGCAGCCAGATGGGGGGATTCGCAGATACGCAGTATTTT,CASSQMGGFADTQYF
.,.,14,TRBJ2-7,TRBV10-2,TGCGCCAGCAGTGCTGTCTCCCGAGGACGGGAGCAGTACTTC,CASSAVSRGREQYF
TRBD2,many,16,TRBJ2-5,TRBV28,TGTGCCAGCAGTTTAGTCCTAGCGGGGGACCGAGAGACCCAGTACTTC,CASSLVLAGDRETQYF
.,.,15,TRBJ2-3,TRBV28,TGTGCCAGCAGTTCACAGGGCCGGCGCACAGATACGCAGTATTTT,CASSSQGRRTDTQYF
.,.,16,TRBJ2-7,TRBV10-3,TGTGCCATCAGTGACCCCTTGCGGGCAGGCCCCTACGAGAAGTACTTC,CAISDPLRAGPYEKYF
.,.,15,TRBJ2-2,TRBV3-1,TGTGCCAGCAGCCATAAGGCAGGGCATTCCGGGGAGCTGTTTTTT,CASSHKAGHSGELFF
TRBD1,.,15,TRBJ1-1,TRBV6-2/TRBV6-3,TGTGCCAGCAGGGGGACAGGGGGCGTTTGGACTGAAGCTTTCTTT,CASRGTGGVWTEAFF
.,many,18,TRBJ2-7,TRBV7-6,TGTGCCAGCAGCTTACCCATGAACCGTACAGGGTTAAGTCACGAGCAGTACTTC,CASSLPMNRTGLSHEQYF
.,many,13,TRBJ1-2,TRBV6-5,TGTGCCAGCAGTTACCGGACAGACTATGGCTACACCTTC,CASSYRTDYGYTF
TRBD2,few,17,TRBJ2-1,TRBV10-3,TGTGCCATCAGTGAGAGCCAAAGAGCGGGAGGTCGGAATGAGCAGTTCTTC,CAISESQRAGGRNEQFF
.,few,13,TRBJ2-7,TRBV4-1,TGCGCCAGCAGCCAAGATTACCCGGGGCTGCAGTACTTC,CASSQDYPGLQYF
.,.,13,TRBJ1-4,TRBV19,TGTGCCAGTAGGTGGGGCAGTCCTGAAAAACTGTTTTTT,CASRWGSPEKLFF
.,few,12,TRBJ1-1,TRBV18,TGTGCCAGCTCACCACCGACAGGTGAAGCTTTCTTT,CASSPPTGEAFF
.,.,12,TRBJ1-1,TRBV12-3/TRBV12-4,TGTGCCAGTAGTGGGGGGGGGACTGAAGCTTTCTTT,CASSGGGTEAFF
.,.,11,TRBJ2-1,TRBV20-1,TGCAGTGCTAGTCTTTCGGATGAGCAGTTCTTC,CSASLSDEQFF
TRBD1,.,14,TRBJ2-7,TRBV5-4,TGTGCCAGCAGCCTATCCGGGACAGGCGGTGAGCAGTACTTC,CASSLSGTGGEQYF
.,few,12,TRBJ1-1,TRBV6-1,TGTGCCAGCACCGCCCACAGGGCTGAAGCTTTCTTT,CASTAHRAEAFF
TRBD2,.,15,TRBJ2-1,TRBV20-1,TGCAGTGCTCTCGGGGGGGGAGGGGACTACAATGAGCAGTTCTTC,CSALGGGGDYNEQFF
.,.,16,TRBJ2-7,TRBV28,TGTGCCAGCAGTTTTCTCGACTACTCCCCGTCCTACGAGCAGTACTTC,CASSFLDYSPSYEQYF
.,.,14,TRBJ1-3,TRBV19,TGTGCCAGTAGTCACGTCAGCTCTGGAAACACCATATATTTT,CASSHVSSGNTIYF
.,.,14,TRBJ1-5,TRBV2,TGTGCCAGCAGTGAACAGTCCGCCTATCAGCCCCAGCATTTT,CASSEQSAYQPQHF
TRBD1,few,12,TRBJ1-2,TRBV4-1,TGCGCCAGCAGCACGGGACAGGGGGGATGGACCTTC,CASSTGQGGWTF
.,.,15,TRBJ2-3,TRBV12-3/TRBV12-4,TGTGCCAGCAGCTTCCCGGGGGTACCGACAGATACGCAGTATTTT,CASSFPGVPTDTQYF
TRBD2,.,14,TRBJ2-7,TRBV6-5,TGTGCCAGCAGCCACCGGGGGAGGGGTTACGAGCAGTACTTC,CASSHRGRGYEQYF
.,.,12,TRBJ2-7,TRBV2,TGTGCCAGCCAGGGCAGGGTCGGGGAGCAGTACTTC,CASQGRVGEQYF
TRBD2,.,15,TRBJ2-7,TRBV27,TGTGCCAGCAGTTATTCTAGCGGGATTATCTACGAGCAGTACTTC,CASSYSSGIIYEQYF
TRBD1,.,17,TRBJ2-5,TRBV29-1,TGCAGCGTTGAAGATTTTCTGGCGGGACAGGGGGCTGAGACCCAGTACTTC,CSVEDFLAGQGAETQYF